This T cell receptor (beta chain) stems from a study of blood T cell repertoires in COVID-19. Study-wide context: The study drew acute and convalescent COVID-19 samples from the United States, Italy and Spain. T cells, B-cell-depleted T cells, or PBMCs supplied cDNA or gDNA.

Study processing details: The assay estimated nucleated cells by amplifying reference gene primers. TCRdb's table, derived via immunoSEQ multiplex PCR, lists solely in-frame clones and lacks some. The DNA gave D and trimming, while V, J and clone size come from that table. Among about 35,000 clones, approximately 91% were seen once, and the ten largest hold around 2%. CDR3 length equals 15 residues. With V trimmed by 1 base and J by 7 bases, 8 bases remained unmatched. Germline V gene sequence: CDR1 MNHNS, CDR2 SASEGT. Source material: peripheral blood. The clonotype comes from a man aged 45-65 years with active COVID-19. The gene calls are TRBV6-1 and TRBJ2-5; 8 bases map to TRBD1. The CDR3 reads CASSEVQGAVGTQYF. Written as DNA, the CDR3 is TGTGCCAGCAGTGAAGTTCAGGGGGCTGTCGGGACCCAGTACTTC.